A single sample is the source of the 21 T cell receptor beta chains below, sequenced in a study of blood T cell repertoires in COVID-19. TCRdb keeps only in-frame clones here, not all; method: immunoSEQ multiplex PCR. The sample includes some 390,000 clones, around 90% of them seen just once. Sequenced sample: peripheral blood. These receptors were taken from a human donor in a cohort sampled during active COVID-19.

This sequence joins TRBV7-9 and TRBJ2-3, with 9 nucleotides matching TRBD1. Unmatched junction bases numbered 5, after V lost 2 bases and J lost 2 bases. The CDR3 covers 16 residues. Germline values: CDR1 SEHNR, CDR2 FQNEAQ (reference sequence). The CDR3 bases are TGTGCCAGCAGCTTACTCGGACAGGGGCCCACAGATACGCAGTATTTT. This translates into CASSLLGQGPTDTQYF.

V and J are TRBV28 and TRBJ2-7, with D tentatively TRBD2 (6 bases). V was pared by 1 base and J by 5 bases, with 15 bases between. This CDR3 is 15 amino acids long. Looked up from germline, CDR1 is MDHEN and CDR2 is SYDVKM. The CDR3 loop is CASSLLSEGKNEQYF. CDR3 in DNA: TGTGCCAGCAGTTTATTGTCGGAGGGCAAGAACGAGCAGTACTTC.

V and J are TRBV10-1 and TRBJ2-5, with D perhaps TRBD1 (6 bases). CDR3 length: 15 amino acids. With 0 bases removed from V and 4 bases from J, the gap between germline ends came to 12 bases. The V gene's germline CDR1 is WNHNN and CDR2 SYGVQD (reference sequence). The CDR3 protein is CASSESGVGGETQYF. As DNA, the CDR3 is TGCGCCAGCAGTGAGTCGGGAGTAGGGGGAGAGACCCAGTACTTC.

This clone was picked up one time. The chain couples TRBV3-1 (or the pseudogene TRBV3-2) to TRBJ2-3; 10 nucleotides agree with TRBD2. Trimming at V came to 1 base and at J to 0 bases, leaving 7 bases not matched to a gene. The germline CDR1 and CDR2 sequences are LGHDT and YNNKEL (reference sequence). The CDR3 spans 18 residues. CDR3 nucleotides: TGTGCCAGCAGCCAAGGTTTAGCGGGGGGCACTAGCACAGATACGCAGTATTTT. It yields the protein CASSQGLAGGTSTDTQYF.

The V gene is TRBV24-1, the J gene TRBJ2-3, with TRBD2 matching over 10 bases. The germline V gene has CDR1 KGHDR and CDR2 SFDVKD. This CDR3 is built from 15 residues. The junction had 2 bases not matched to a gene; V was cut back by 3 bases and J by 3 bases. CDR3 nucleotides: TGTGCCACCAGTGATCAGCGGGGGGGTACAGATACGCAGTATTTT. Translation: CATSDQRGGTDTQYF.

The DNA of the CDR3 is TGCGCCAGCAGCTTGGTGGTAGGCGGTGATACGCAGTATTTT. Translating gives CASSLVVGGDTQYF. The V gene is TRBV5-1, the J gene TRBJ2-3; D is uncertain. CDR3 size: 14 residues. From germline, CDR1 is SGHRS and CDR2 YFSETQ. Trimming stripped 0 bases from V and 6 bases from J, with 11 bases between.

The chain employs TRBV4-1 and TRBJ1-1, with 11 bases lining up with TRBD1. The CDR3 totals 16 residues. J was trimmed by 5 bases and V by 3 bases; bases with no gene match: 8. CDR1 and CDR2 (germline): MGHRA, YSYEKL. CDR3 coding DNA: TGCGCCAGCAGCCAGCTCCGGACAGGGGGCAGAACTGAAGCTTTCTTT. Translated: CASSQLRTGGRTEAFF.

The V gene is TRBV15, the J gene TRBJ1-6; 7 nucleotides agree with TRBD1. Germline trimming cut 8 bases from V and 7 bases from J; bases unmatched to any gene: 11. This CDR3 is 15 amino acids long. CDR1 LNHNV and CDR2 YYDKDF come from the germline V gene (reference sequence). The CDR3 sequence: CATRDSRVGNSPLHF. CDR3 DNA sequence: TGTGCCACCCGGGACAGTAGAGTCGGAAATTCACCCCTCCACTTT.

This clone has only one observation. V and J are TRBV7-2 and TRBJ1-1, with D uncertain. The V gene's germline CDR1 is SGHTA and CDR2 FQGNSA. The CDR3 is 13 residues long. V was pared by 3 bases and J by 6 bases, with 11 bases between. CDR3 in DNA: TGTGCCAGCAGCTTGCACCGTCGCGCTGAAGCTTTCTTT. As protein: CASSLHRRAEAFF.

The chain combines TRBV11-1 with TRBJ2-2; tentatively, D is TRBD1 (6 bases). From germline, CDR1 is SGHAT and CDR2 FQDESV (reference sequence). This CDR3 is built from 16 residues. V gave up 5 bases and J gave up 2 bases, with 15 bases separating them. This chain's CDR3 is CASSPFEGGNTGELFF. Written as DNA, the CDR3 is TGTGCCAGCAGCCCATTCGAAGGGGGAAACACCGGGGAGCTGTTTTTT.

The chain has TRBV10-3 and TRBJ1-1; 11 nucleotides align to TRBD1. CDR3 length: 14 residues. The trim removed 8 bases at V and 5 bases at J, leaving 7 bases unmatched. Germline CDR1 reads ENHRY; CDR2 reads SYGVKD. The CDR3 spells CAIGSGQGGTEAFF. In DNA form, the CDR3 reads TGTGCCATCGGCTCGGGACAGGGGGGGACTGAAGCTTTCTTT.

The chain has TRBV3-1 (or the pseudogene TRBV3-2) and TRBJ2-3; 9 bases fit TRBD2. Germline V gene data show CDR1 as LGHDT and CDR2 as YNNKEL (reference sequence). The ends lost 4 bases at V and 3 bases at J; junction bases unmatched: 5. The CDR3 contains 15 residues. Here the CDR3 DNA reads TGTGCCAGCAGCCCGCAGGGACTAGCAACAGATACGCAGTATTTT. Residues: CASSPQGLATDTQYF.

V and J are TRBV7-9 and TRBJ1-6; D is possibly TRBD1 (6 bases). Trimming stripped 0 bases from V and 6 bases from J, with 12 bases between. CDR1 SEHNR and CDR2 FQNEAQ come from the germline V gene (reference sequence). This CDR3 comprises 16 residues. CDR3 nucleotide sequence: TGTGCCAGCAGCTTAGCGAGGGTCAGGGGTAATTCACCCCTCCACTTT. Translating gives CASSLARVRGNSPLHF.

The chain carries TRBV2 and TRBJ2-1; maybe TRBD1 (5 bases). V gave up 8 bases and J gave up 5 bases, with 16 bases separating them. The germline CDR1 and CDR2 sequences are SNHLY and FYNNEI. The CDR3 is made up of 14 amino acids. The CDR3 is CASSGLVVDNEQFF. The CDR3 DNA follows: TGTGCCAGCTCAGGGCTAGTCGTGGACAATGAGCAGTTCTTC.

The V and J genes are TRBV6-6 and TRBJ2-7, with a tentative D call TRBD1 (5 bases). This CDR3 is built from 13 residues. Trimming took 4 bases from V and 3 from J, leaving 10 bases between them. Germline assignment: CDR1 MNHNY and CDR2 SVGAGI (reference sequence). CDR3 coding DNA: TGTGCCAGCAGTTGGCAGGGAAACTACGAGCAGTACTTC. It codes for CASSWQGNYEQYF.

This chain joins TRBV7-6 and TRBJ1-6, with TRBD1 as a possible D gene (5 bases). Germline lookup yields CDR1 SGHVS and CDR2 FNYEAQ. The V end was cut by 5 bases, the J end by 7 bases, with 12 bases between. The CDR3 is 14 residues long. CDR3 DNA: TGTGCCAGCAGCGAACGGAGGGGCAATTCACCCCTCCACTTT. Protein sequence: CASSERRGNSPLHF.

This clone has a single count. The rearrangement uses TRBV19 and TRBJ2-2; D remains ambiguous. This CDR3 is 12 amino acids long. Germline V gene lookup returns CDR1 LNHDA and CDR2 SQIVND (reference sequence). Trimming took 10 bases from V and 4 from J, leaving 10 bases between them. CDR3 amino acids: CATSSATGELFF. CDR3 sequence (DNA): TGTGCCACCTCGAGCGCCACCGGGGAGCTGTTTTTT.

This chain links TRBV19 with TRBJ1-5; tentatively, D is TRBD1 (5 bases). The CDR3 runs to 14 residues. V was cut by 1 base and J by 5 bases, with 9 bases left in between. Germline V lookup: CDR1 LNHDA, CDR2 SQIVND (reference sequence). CDR3 loop: CASSIGRADQPQHF. CDR3 DNA: TGTGCCAGTAGTATAGGCAGGGCAGATCAGCCCCAGCATTTT.

The chain uses TRBV5-1 and TRBJ2-7; 12 bases map to TRBD2. The CDR3 extends over 16 amino acids. Trimming cost V 1 base and J 4 bases; bases outside gene matches: 6. The germline V gene has CDR1 SGHRS and CDR2 YFSETQ. The CDR3 DNA sequence: TGCGCCAGCAGCTTGATGGCTAGCGGGGGGGTATACGAGCAGTACTTC. This translates into CASSLMASGGVYEQYF.

V and J are TRBV20-1 and TRBJ2-1; no definite D call. Trimming took 5 bases from V and 3 from J, leaving 5 bases between them. The CDR3 runs 11 residues. CDR1 DFQATT and CDR2 SNEGSKA come from the germline V gene (reference sequence). As DNA, the CDR3 is TGCAGTGCTTACAGCTACAATGAGCAGTTCTTC. This encodes CSAYSYNEQFF.

This clone has just a few counts. This chain uses TRBV23-1 with TRBJ1-2; possible D gene TRBD1, 5 bases. TRBV23-1 is marked as an open reading frame, function uncertain. Trimming removed 2 bases at V and 6 bases at J, with 13 bases between. CDR3 length: 14 amino acids. CDR3 sequence reads: CASSQARQTDGYTF. The CDR3 region has the DNA TGCGCCAGCAGTCAAGCTCGACAGACCGATGGCTACACCTTC.